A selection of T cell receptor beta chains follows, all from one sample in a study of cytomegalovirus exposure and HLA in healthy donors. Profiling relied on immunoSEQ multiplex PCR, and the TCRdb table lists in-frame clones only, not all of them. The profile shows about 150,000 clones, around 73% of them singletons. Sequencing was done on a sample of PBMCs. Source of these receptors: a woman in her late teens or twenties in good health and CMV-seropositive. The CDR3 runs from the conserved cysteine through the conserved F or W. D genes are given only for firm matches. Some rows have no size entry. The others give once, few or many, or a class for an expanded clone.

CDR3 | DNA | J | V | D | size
CATSRDRGAGGEGDTQYF | TGTGCCACCAGCAGAGATAGGGGGGCGGGGGGTGAAGGAGATACGCAGTATTTT | TRBJ2-3 | TRBV15 | TRBD2 | few
CASSRPGGVREQYF | TGTGCCAGCAGTAGGCCAGGGGGCGTGAGGGAGCAGTACTTC | TRBJ2-7 | TRBV25-1 | TRBD1 | .
CASSYRGNTEAFF | TGCGCCAGCAGCTACAGGGGAAACACTGAAGCTTTCTTT | TRBJ1-1 | TRBV5-1 | TRBD1 | .
CASSPGQRNQPQHF | TGTGCCAGCAGCCCGGGACAGCGGAATCAGCCCCAGCATTTT | TRBJ1-5 | TRBV28 | TRBD1 | once
CASSLDVGEANEQYF | TGTGCCAGCAGCTTAGATGTAGGGGAGGCCAACGAGCAGTACTTC | TRBJ2-7 | TRBV11-2 | . | .
CASSTAIGTDNEKLFF | TGTGCCAGTAGTACTGCTATTGGGACAGATAATGAAAAACTGTTTTTT | TRBJ1-4 | TRBV19 | TRBD1 | few
CASSLREGFGYTF | TGTGCCAGCAGCCTTCGGGAAGGGTTTGGCTACACCTTC | TRBJ1-2 | TRBV7-9 | . | .
CASSRDRDSGELFF | TGTGCCAGCAGCCGGGACAGGGATTCCGGGGAGCTGTTTTTT | TRBJ2-2 | TRBV6-1 | TRBD1 | .
CASSRTGELFF | TGTGCCAGCAGCCGGACCGGGGAGCTGTTTTTT | TRBJ2-2 | TRBV7-9 | . | .
CAWRTAGANVLTF | TGTGCCTGGAGAACAGCTGGGGCCAACGTCCTGACTTTC | TRBJ2-6 | TRBV30 | . | .
CASRSGYGYTF | TGTGCCAGCAGATCAGGTTATGGCTACACCTTC | TRBJ1-2 | TRBV28 | . | .
CATGTSGGAGDTQYF | TGTGCCACCGGGACTAGCGGGGGGGCGGGAGATACGCAGTATTTT | TRBJ2-3 | TRBV10-3 | TRBD2 | few